This TCR beta chain was captured by sequencing in a study of immune evolution from preneoplasia to lung adenocarcinoma. Here immunoSEQ multiplex PCR was the method, and the copy in TCRdb shows in-frame clones only, minus some. The data hold about 4,900 clones, with roughly 88% observed a single time. Germline loops: CDR1 MNHEY, CDR2 SVGAGI. The V segment lost 0 bases and the J segment 0 bases; nucleotides outside the gene matches: 3. The CDR3 runs to 16 residues. V usage is TRBV6-5 and J usage is TRBJ2-3; TRBD2 aligns across 7 bases. The source material was FFPE invasive lung adenocarcinoma tissue. This sequence originates from a person aged 45 to 59 with lung adenocarcinoma. The CDR3 DNA is TGTGCCAGCAGTTACTCTGTTAGCGGGAGCACAGATACGCAGTATTTT. Amino acid sequence: CASSYSVSGSTDTQYF.